This TCR beta chain was recorded in a study of T-cell memory formation after mild COVID-19. Study context: TCR clusters mostly belonged to single donors. Study conclusions and caveats: Memory from before infection featured some responding clones, which suggests cross-reactive memory joined. Mainly CM and EM harbored the contracting CD4+ clones; mainly EMRA harbored the CD8+ ones. The authors left the SARS-CoV-2 specificity of second-wave clones peaking on day 37 unconfirmed.

The germline CDR1 and CDR2 sequences are MNHEY and SVGAGI. The CDR3 loop spans 16 amino acids. V was clipped by 5 bases and J by 4 bases; unmatched bases: 8. Details on this clonotype: Its target is not known.

MiXCR was run by TCRdb on the 5' RACE reads, yielding one entry per CDR3 protein. The repertoire holds fewer than 450,000 distinct CDR3 sequences, with 20% to 30% as singletons. The V and J genes are TRBV6-5 and TRBJ2-3, with 11 bases matching TRBD2. The sequenced sample was PBMCs or a T cell subset sorted from them (not recorded which). This clonotype was obtained from an adult woman who had mild COVID-19 (a few samples of this study predate the infection). Cell type and time point are not known. Here the CDR3 reads CASSSSGGALADTQYF. The CDR3 nucleotides read TGTGCCAGCAGTAGTAGCGGGGGGGCTCTCGCAGATACGCAGTATTTT.